The present T cell receptor (beta chain) was sequenced within a study of T-cell memory formation after mild COVID-19. Background on the study: Largely, the TCR clusters proved donor specific.

Trimming at V came to 2 bases and at J to 5 bases, leaving 4 bases not matched to a gene. Germline CDR1 MDHEN, CDR2 SYDVKM. This CDR3 has 15 residues. In regard to this clonotype: The antigen remains unidentified.

TCRdb used MiXCR to reprocess the 5' RACE reads, holding one entry per CDR3 protein. The sample consists of 35,000 to 40,000 distinct CDR3 sequences, about 6% of them appearing once. Notes on the study in general: Some clones that responded turned up in pre-infection memory, which suggests that cross-reactive memory joined in. Largely, contracting CD4+ clones fell within CM and EM, and contracting CD8+ clones within EMRA.

Sequences were obtained from PBMCs or a T cell subset sorted from them (not recorded which). V gene TRBV28 combines with J gene TRBJ2-3; 10 positions agree with TRBD2. This clonotype was obtained from an adult who had mild COVID-19 (a few samples of this study predate the infection). Cell type and time point are not known. The CDR3 loop reads CASSLLAGEGDTQYF. The CDR3 DNA follows: TGTGCCAGCAGTTTACTAGCGGGAGAGGGAGATACGCAGTATTTT.